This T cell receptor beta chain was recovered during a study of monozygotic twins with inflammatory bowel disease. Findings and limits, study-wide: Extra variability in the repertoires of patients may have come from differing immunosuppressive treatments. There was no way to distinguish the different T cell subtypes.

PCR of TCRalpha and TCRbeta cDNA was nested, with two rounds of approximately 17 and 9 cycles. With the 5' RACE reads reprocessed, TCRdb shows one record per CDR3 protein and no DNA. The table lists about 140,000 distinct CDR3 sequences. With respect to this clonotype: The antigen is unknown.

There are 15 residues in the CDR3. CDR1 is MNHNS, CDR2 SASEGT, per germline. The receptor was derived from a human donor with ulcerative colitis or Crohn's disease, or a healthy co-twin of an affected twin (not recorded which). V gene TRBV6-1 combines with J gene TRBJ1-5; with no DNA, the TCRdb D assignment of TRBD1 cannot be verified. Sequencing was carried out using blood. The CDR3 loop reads CASSRDSSSNQPQHF.